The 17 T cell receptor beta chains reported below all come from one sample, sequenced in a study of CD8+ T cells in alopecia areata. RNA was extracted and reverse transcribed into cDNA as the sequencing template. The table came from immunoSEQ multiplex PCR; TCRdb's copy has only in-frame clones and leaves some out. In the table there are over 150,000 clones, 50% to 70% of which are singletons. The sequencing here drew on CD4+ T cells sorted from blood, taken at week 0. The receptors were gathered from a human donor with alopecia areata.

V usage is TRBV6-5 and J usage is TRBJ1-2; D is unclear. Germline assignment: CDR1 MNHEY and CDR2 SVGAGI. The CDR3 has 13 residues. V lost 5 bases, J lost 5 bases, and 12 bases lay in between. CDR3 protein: CASSPASGYGYTF. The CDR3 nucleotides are TGTGCCAGCAGTCCCGCTTCGGGATATGGCTACACCTTC.

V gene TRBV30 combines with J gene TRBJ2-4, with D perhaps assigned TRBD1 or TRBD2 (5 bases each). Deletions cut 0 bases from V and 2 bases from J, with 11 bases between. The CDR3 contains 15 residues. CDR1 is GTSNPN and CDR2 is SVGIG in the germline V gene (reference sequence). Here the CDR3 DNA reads TGTGCCTGGAGTGTGGGGACCGCGACCAAAAACATTCAGTACTTC. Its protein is CAWSVGTATKNIQYF. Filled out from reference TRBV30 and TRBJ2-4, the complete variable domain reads SQTIHQWPATLVQPVGSPLSLECTVEGTSNPNLYWYRQAAGRGLQLLFYSVGIGQISSEVPQNLSASRPQDRQFILSSKKLLLSDSGFYLCAWSVGTATKNIQYFGAGTRLSVL.

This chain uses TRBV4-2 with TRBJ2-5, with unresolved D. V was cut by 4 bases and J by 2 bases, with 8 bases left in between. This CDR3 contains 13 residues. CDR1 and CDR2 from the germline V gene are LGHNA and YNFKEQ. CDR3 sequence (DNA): TGTGCCAGCAGCCGGCACCTGCAAGAGACCCAGTACTTC. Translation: CASSRHLQETQYF.

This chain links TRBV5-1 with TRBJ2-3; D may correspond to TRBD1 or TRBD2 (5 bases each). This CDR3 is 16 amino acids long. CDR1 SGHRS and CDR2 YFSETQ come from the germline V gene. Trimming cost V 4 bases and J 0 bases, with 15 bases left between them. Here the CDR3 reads CASSLDVGVSTDTQYF. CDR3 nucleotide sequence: TGCGCCAGCAGCCTGGATGTGGGGGTCAGCACAGATACGCAGTATTTT.

The CDR3 DNA reads as TGCAGCGTTGCGGAACCCAATTCACCCCTCCACTTT. Protein sequence: CSVAEPNSPLHF. The chain combines TRBV29-1 with TRBJ1-6; no definite D call. Germline CDR1 SQVTM, CDR2 ANQGSEA. CDR3 length equals 12 residues. V was trimmed by 4 bases and J by 7 bases, leaving 8 bases between them.

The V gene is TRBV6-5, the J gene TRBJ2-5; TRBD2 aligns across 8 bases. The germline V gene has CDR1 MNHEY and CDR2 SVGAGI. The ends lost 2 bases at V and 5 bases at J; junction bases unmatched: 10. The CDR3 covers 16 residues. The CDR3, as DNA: TGTGCCAGCAGTTACCGTCCTCGGGGGGGCGGTGAGACCCAGTACTTC. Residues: CASSYRPRGGGETQYF.

Written as DNA, the CDR3 is TGTGCCAGCAGCCAAGATCTCAGGGCATATCAGCCCCAGCATTTT. Amino acids: CASSQDLRAYQPQHF. This sequence joins TRBV4-2 and TRBJ1-5; D perhaps matches TRBD1 (5 bases). CDR3 length: 15 amino acids. Trimming removed 0 bases at V and 5 bases at J, with 11 bases between. CDR1 and CDR2 (germline): LGHNA, YNFKEQ.

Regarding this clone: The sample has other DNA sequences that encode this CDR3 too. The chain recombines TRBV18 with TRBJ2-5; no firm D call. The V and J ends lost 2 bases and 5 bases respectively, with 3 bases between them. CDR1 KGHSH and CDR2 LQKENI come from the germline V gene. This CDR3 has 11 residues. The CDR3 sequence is CASSPDETQYF. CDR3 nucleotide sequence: TGTGCCAGCTCACCAGATGAGACCCAGTACTTC.

This CDR3 is CASSHDAQGNYGYTF. The CDR3 nucleotides are TGTGCCAGCAGCCACGACGCTCAGGGGAACTATGGCTACACCTTC. V and J are TRBV7-9 and TRBJ1-2; tentative D call: TRBD1 (6 bases). Germline-derived CDR1 and CDR2 are SEHNR and FQNEAQ (reference sequence). The V end was cut by 5 bases, the J end by 2 bases, with 15 bases between. This CDR3 has 15 residues.

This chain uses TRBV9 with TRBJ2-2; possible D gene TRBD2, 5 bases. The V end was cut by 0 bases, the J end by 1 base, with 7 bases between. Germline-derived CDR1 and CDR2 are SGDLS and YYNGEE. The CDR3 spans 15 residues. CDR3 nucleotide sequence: TGTGCCAGCAGCGTAGGAGGGAGGAACACCGGGGAGCTGTTTTTT. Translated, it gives CASSVGGRNTGELFF.

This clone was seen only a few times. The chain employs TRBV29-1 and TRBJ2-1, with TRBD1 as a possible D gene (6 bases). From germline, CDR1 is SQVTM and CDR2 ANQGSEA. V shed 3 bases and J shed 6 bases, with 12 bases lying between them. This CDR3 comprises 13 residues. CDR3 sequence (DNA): TGCAGCGTTGATCTCCGAGGGGGCAATGAGCAGTTCTTC. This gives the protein CSVDLRGGNEQFF.

The CDR3 DNA sequence: TGTGCCAGCAGCAGAGTTTCCGGGGAGACCCAGTACTTC. This codes for CASSRVSGETQYF. This chain links TRBV6-5 with TRBJ2-5, with D unclear. The CDR3 contains 13 residues. Germline loops: CDR1 MNHEY, CDR2 SVGAGI. Trimming shortened V by 6 bases and J by 5 bases, and 13 bases separated the two germline ends.

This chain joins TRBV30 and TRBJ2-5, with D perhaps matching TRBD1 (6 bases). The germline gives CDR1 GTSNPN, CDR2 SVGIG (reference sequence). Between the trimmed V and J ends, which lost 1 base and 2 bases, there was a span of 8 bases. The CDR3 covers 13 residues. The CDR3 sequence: CAWSGQVQETQYF. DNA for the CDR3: TGTGCCTGGAGTGGACAGGTTCAAGAGACCCAGTACTTC.

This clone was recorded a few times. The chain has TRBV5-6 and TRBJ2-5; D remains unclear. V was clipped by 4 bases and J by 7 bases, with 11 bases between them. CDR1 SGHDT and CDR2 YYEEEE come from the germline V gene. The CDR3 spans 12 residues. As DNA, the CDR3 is TGTGCCAGCAGCCCGGCTTCGGGGACCCAGTACTTC. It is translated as CASSPASGTQYF.

CDR3 in DNA: TGTGCCAGCAGCGTGGACGGCTCTAACTATGGCTACACCTTC. Residues: CASSVDGSNYGYTF. The chain uses TRBV13 and TRBJ1-2; no clear D gene. CDR1 and CDR2 from the germline V gene are PRHDT and FYEKMQ (reference sequence). This CDR3 is built from 14 residues. Trimming removed 5 bases from V and 0 bases from J, with 10 bases in between.

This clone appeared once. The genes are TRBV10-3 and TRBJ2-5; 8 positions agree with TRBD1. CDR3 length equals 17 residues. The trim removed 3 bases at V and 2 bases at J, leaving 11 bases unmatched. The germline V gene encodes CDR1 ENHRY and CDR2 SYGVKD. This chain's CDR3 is CAISDPLGQAGQETQYF. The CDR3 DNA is TGTGCCATCAGTGATCCCCTGGGACAGGCGGGACAAGAGACCCAGTACTTC.

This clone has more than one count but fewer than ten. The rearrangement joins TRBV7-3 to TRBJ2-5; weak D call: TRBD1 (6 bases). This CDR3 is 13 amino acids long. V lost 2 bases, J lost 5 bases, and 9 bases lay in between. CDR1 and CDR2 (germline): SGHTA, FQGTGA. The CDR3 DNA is TGTGCCAGCAGCTTAGGGGGCAGCGAGACCCAGTACTTC. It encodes CASSLGGSETQYF.